Listed here is a single T cell receptor (beta chain). CDR1 MDHEN and CDR2 SYDVKM come from the germline V gene. This CDR3 spans 14 amino acids. Trimming pared 1 base from V and 4 bases from J, leaving 5 bases between. The sample originates from a study of blood T cell repertoires in COVID-19. About the study: PBMCs, B-cell-depleted T cells, or T cells were the source of the cDNA or gDNA that made up the material.

Produced via immunoSEQ multiplex PCR; TCRdb's table is partial and in-frame only. Here the sample spans about 80,000 clones, roughly 80% being singletons. The sample comprised peripheral blood. J is TRBJ1-6 and V is TRBV28; the D is unclear. This receptor was obtained from a man at least 80 years old with acute or convalescent COVID-19. The CDR3 region is CASSLSGYNSPLHF. The CDR3 DNA reads TGTGCCAGCAGTTTATCAGGTTATAATTCACCCCTCCACTTT.